This T cell receptor beta chain was identified in a study of response to subunit inactivated influenza vaccine. Study results and caveats: Few additional T cells are recruited per seasonal influenza vaccination, authors suggested.

Using its own MiXCR run on the RT-PCR reads, TCRdb lists one record per CDR3 protein. The sample yields roughly 170,000 distinct CDR3 sequences, around 8.8% seen once. The CDR3 runs to 13 residues. From germline, CDR1 is LGHNA and CDR2 YSLEER. Trimming removed 2 bases at V and 5 bases at J, with 8 bases between. In this sample, this clonotype turned up a few times. The antigen is undetermined. This sequence was found in a man aged 50-59 years who received an inactivated influenza vaccine. This chain joins TRBV4-3 and TRBJ2-3, with D unresolved. This specimen was non-naive T cells sorted from PBMCs, taken on the day of vaccination. This chain's CDR3 is CASSQRVLDTQYF. The CDR3 DNA follows: TGCGCCAGCAGCCAAAGGGTCTTAGATACGCAGTATTTT.